This passage covers 9 T cell receptor beta chains from one sample sequenced in a study of T cell responses to AZD1222 COVID-19 vaccine. Measured with immunoSEQ multiplex PCR; TCRdb has only the in-frame clones, and not every one. The sample yields just over 150,000 clones, more than 85% seen once. This sample comprised peripheral blood, obtained 28 days after the second AZD1222 dose. All receptors come from an adult who received the AZD1222 COVID-19 vaccine.

V gene TRBV6-5 combines with J gene TRBJ1-5; D possibly corresponds to TRBD1 (5 bases). Germline CDR1 is MNHEY and CDR2 is SVGAGI. V was clipped by 8 bases and J by 1 base, with 15 bases between them. CDR3 size: 15 residues. The chain's CDR3 is CASGALGTSNQPQHF. The CDR3 DNA reads as TGTGCCAGCGGGGCGCTAGGTACGAGCAATCAGCCCCAGCATTTT.

The chain carries TRBV7-9 and TRBJ2-2; D perhaps matches TRBD1 (5 bases). Germline V CDR1 and CDR2: SEHNR, FQNEAQ (reference sequence). This CDR3 is built from 14 residues. The V end lost 4 bases, the J end lost 4 bases, and 10 bases lay between the germline ends. This CDR3 reads CASSSTDSTGELFF. CDR3 DNA: TGTGCCAGCAGCTCAACAGACAGCACCGGGGAGCTGTTTTTT.

The V gene is TRBV6-2 or TRBV6-3, the J gene TRBJ1-2; no reliable D call. Between the trimmed V and J ends, which lost 2 bases and 4 bases, there was a span of 11 bases. The germline CDR1 and CDR2 sequences are MNHEY and SVGEGT. The CDR3 is 14 amino acids. The CDR3 here is CASSYVLGPYGYTF. The CDR3 DNA reads TGTGCCAGCAGTTACGTCCTCGGACCCTATGGCTACACCTTC.

In its sample, this clone was seen once. V gene TRBV18 combines with J gene TRBJ2-1; 11 bases fit TRBD2. The CDR3 contains 18 residues. The V segment lost 3 bases and the J segment 0 bases; nucleotides outside the gene matches: 7. Germline lookup yields CDR1 KGHSH and CDR2 LQKENI. CDR3 nucleotides: TGTGCCAGCTCACCTGGGACTAGCGGCAAGAGCTCCTACAATGAGCAGTTCTTC. Its translation is CASSPGTSGKSSYNEQFF.

The chain joins TRBV5-8 to TRBJ1-3, with D maybe TRBD1 (5 bases). This CDR3 contains 14 residues. The V end was cut by 1 base, the J end by 1 base, with 6 bases between. Looked up from germline, CDR1 is SGHTS and CDR2 is YDEGEE. The CDR3 coding sequence is TGTGCCAGCAGCTTGTGGGGGTCTGGAAACACCATATATTTT. Translating it yields CASSLWGSGNTIYF.

The rearrangement links TRBV6-4 to TRBJ1-5; tentative D call: TRBD1 (5 bases). CDR3 length equals 14 residues. The V gene's germline CDR1 is MRHNA and CDR2 SNTAGT. Trimming stripped 3 bases from V and 4 bases from J, with 10 bases between. In nucleotides, the CDR3 is TGTGCCAGCAGTGAGGGCGGGGGAAATCAGCCCCAGCATTTT. Its protein product is CASSEGGGNQPQHF.

The chain is built from TRBV5-6 and TRBJ2-7; no definite D call. The length of the CDR3 is 12 residues. In germline, CDR1 is SGHDT, CDR2 YYEEEE. Trimming left V 2 bases short and J 2 bases short, with 5 bases between. This chain's CDR3 is CASSFQTYEQYF. The CDR3 DNA reads TGTGCCAGCAGCTTCCAGACCTACGAGCAGTACTTC.

The V and J genes are TRBV19 and TRBJ1-1; tentative D call: TRBD1 (6 bases). Trimming took 10 bases from V and 1 from J, leaving 16 bases between them. The CDR3 consists of 14 residues. Germline V CDR1 and CDR2: LNHDA, SQIVND (reference sequence). CDR3 sequence reads: CATENGQQNTEAFF. The CDR3 DNA reads as TGTGCCACCGAAAACGGACAGCAGAACACTGAAGCTTTCTTT.

The J gene is TRBJ2-5, the V gene TRBV6-5; 9 nucleotides match TRBD1. This CDR3 has 16 amino acids. Trimming cost V 2 bases and J 4 bases; bases outside gene matches: 8. Germline V gene sequence: CDR1 MNHEY, CDR2 SVGAGI. This chain's CDR3 is CASSYLGTGRGETQYF. For the CDR3, the DNA is TGTGCCAGCAGTTACCTCGGGACAGGGAGGGGAGAGACCCAGTACTTC.